One and the same sample provided the 2 T cell receptor beta chains below, sequenced in a study of T cell responses to AZD1222 COVID-19 vaccine (dated by TCRdb to about 2021). This specimen's time point label, per the study, means: about 28 days (+/-7) after the second vaccine dose. The library was obtained by the immunoSEQ multiplex PCR assay. TCRdb took over this immuneACCESS table, retaining in-frame rearrangements with V and J assigned. Such tables are incomplete; in checked studies, under half of the missing clones stem from an unresolved V gene, and the remainder is unexplained. Across this sample there are roughly 180,000 clones, with roughly 91% seen only once. The ten biggest clones cover approximately 1.8% of the sample. Sequenced here: peripheral blood, sampled 28 days after the second AZD1222 dose. These receptors were obtained from an adult who received the AZD1222 COVID-19 vaccine.

The rearrangement links TRBV28 to TRBJ2-3, with D possibly TRBD2 on 5 matching bases. Trimming stripped 8 bases from V and 2 bases from J, with 23 bases between. Per germline, CDR1 MDHEN and CDR2 SYDVKM. The CDR3 has 17 residues. This CDR3 is CASGYGTRVEYTDTQYF. The CDR3 DNA is TGTGCCAGCGGATATGGTACTAGGGTGGAGTACACAGATACGCAGTATTTT.

V and J are TRBV9 and TRBJ1-3, with 8 bases that match TRBD1. This CDR3 region has 16 residues. Germline CDR1 SGDLS, CDR2 YYNGEE. After removal of 0 bases from V and 0 bases from J, the junction contained 2 bases not matched to a gene. CDR3 sequence reads: CASSVGTGTSGNTIYF. The DNA for the CDR3 is TGTGCCAGCAGCGTAGGGACAGGGACCTCTGGAAACACCATATATTTT.